One sample yielded the 27 T cell receptor beta chains listed below, sequenced in a study of blood T cell repertoires in COVID-19. Only in-frame clones appear in the TCRdb table, and some are missing; sequencing was by immunoSEQ multiplex PCR. The table records hundreds of thousands of clones, about nine tenths of them present only once. The sample taken for sequencing was PBMCs or T cells enriched from blood (not recorded which). These receptors were obtained from a woman aged 40 to 49 with acute COVID-19.

The rearrangement joins TRBV9 to TRBJ2-7; 8 bases are shared with TRBD1. The junction had 8 bases not matched to a gene; V was cut back by 4 bases and J by 2 bases. The CDR3 runs 15 residues. Germline CDR1 and CDR2: SGDLS and YYNGEE. In DNA form, the CDR3 reads TGTGCCAGCAGCCCACGGACAGGGCAAGCCTACGAGCAGTACTTC. Its translation: CASSPRTGQAYEQYF. Drawing the rest from reference TRBV9 and TRBJ2-7, the complete variable domain is DSGVTQTPKHLITATGQRVTLRCSPRSGDLSVYWYQQSLDQGLQFLIQYYNGEERAKGNILERFSAQQFPDLHSELNLSSLELGDSALYFCASSPRTGQAYEQYFGPGTRLTVT.

This chain's CDR3 is CASSKKSGNPQETQYF. The CDR3 coding sequence is TGTGCCAGCAGCAAGAAAAGCGGGAACCCCCAAGAGACCCAGTACTTC. The chain employs TRBV3-1 (or the pseudogene TRBV3-2) and TRBJ2-5; TRBD2 matches 7 bases. Per the germline V gene, CDR1 is LGHDT and CDR2 is YNNKEL (reference sequence). After removal of 5 bases from V and 1 base from J, the junction contained 10 bases not matched to a gene. The CDR3 has 16 residues.

J is TRBJ2-5 and V is TRBV9, with a tentative D call TRBD2 (6 bases). The CDR3 consists of 15 residues. CDR1 and CDR2 (germline): SGDLS, YYNGEE. V was pared by 2 bases and J by 1 base, with 12 bases between. The CDR3 sequence: CASSVTGGSQETQYF. The DNA of the CDR3 is TGTGCCAGCAGCGTTACTGGAGGGTCCCAAGAGACCCAGTACTTC.

This clone was seen only once. This chain links TRBV28 with TRBJ2-3; 7 nucleotides match TRBD2. The germline V gene encodes CDR1 MDHEN and CDR2 SYDVKM. V was clipped by 1 base and J by 8 bases; unmatched bases: 3. CDR3 length equals 13 residues. The CDR3 reads CASSLLGGATQYF. In DNA, the CDR3 is TGTGCCAGCAGTTTATTGGGAGGGGCTACGCAGTATTTT.

V and J are TRBV18 and TRBJ2-2, with 7 bases fitting TRBD1. The V segment lost 3 bases and the J segment 5 bases; nucleotides outside the gene matches: 9. The CDR3 sequence is 16 residues long. CDR1 and CDR2 from the germline V gene are KGHSH and LQKENI. The CDR3 is CASSPYNRGVTGELFF. For the CDR3, the DNA is TGTGCCAGCTCACCTTATAACAGGGGTGTAACCGGGGAGCTGTTTTTT.

V is TRBV6-2 or TRBV6-3 and J is TRBJ2-3, with 9 bases aligning to TRBD2. V shed 0 bases and J 4 bases; nucleotides not matched to a gene: 5. Germline CDR1 is MNHEY and CDR2 is SVGEGT. The CDR3 runs to 16 residues. The CDR3 coding sequence is TGTGCCAGCAGTTACTCGTTTAGACTAGCGGCAGATACGCAGTATTTT. It translates to CASSYSFRLAADTQYF.

This chain links TRBV7-3 with TRBJ2-1, with 10 bases that match TRBD2. The CDR3 covers 15 residues. V was clipped by 4 bases and J by 6 bases; unmatched bases: 6. CDR1 is SGHTA, CDR2 FQGTGA, per germline. CDR3 bases: TGTGCCAGCAGCTCTAGCGGGAGAGTGTTCAATGAGCAGTTCTTC. Its translation: CASSSSGRVFNEQFF.

The chain links TRBV7-6 to TRBJ2-5, with 7 bases matching TRBD1. The V segment lost 5 bases and the J segment 3 bases; nucleotides outside the gene matches: 6. The length of the CDR3 is 14 residues. Looked up from germline, CDR1 is SGHVS and CDR2 is FNYEAQ. CDR3: CASSNNRGKETQYF. CDR3 nucleotide sequence: TGTGCCAGCAGCAACAACAGGGGAAAAGAGACCCAGTACTTC.

The chain combines TRBV19 with TRBJ2-1; 8 bases agree with TRBD1. Trimming at V came to 1 base and at J to 8 bases, leaving 10 bases not matched to a gene. The length of the CDR3 is 16 residues. Germline V gives CDR1 LNHDA, CDR2 SQIVND (reference sequence). DNA for the CDR3: TGTGCCAGTAGTATAGCCCTAAGACAGGGGTTCGATGAGCAGTTCTTC. Translation: CASSIALRQGFDEQFF.

The rearrangement joins TRBV9 to TRBJ2-1, with 8 bases aligning to TRBD2. This CDR3 is built from 17 residues. Germline V CDR1 and CDR2: SGDLS, YYNGEE. Germline trimming cut 0 bases from V and 0 bases from J; bases unmatched to any gene: 5. CDR3 amino acids: CASSVEVSGSSYNEQFF. The CDR3 DNA follows: TGTGCCAGCAGCGTAGAAGTCAGCGGGAGCTCCTACAATGAGCAGTTCTTC. The entire variable domain, with the rest obtained from reference TRBV9 and TRBJ2-1, is as follows: DSGVTQTPKHLITATGQRVTLRCSPRSGDLSVYWYQQSLDQGLQFLIQYYNGEERAKGNILERFSAQQFPDLHSELNLSSLELGDSALYFCASSVEVSGSSYNEQFFGPGTRLTVL.

The chain carries TRBV19 and TRBJ2-1; TRBD2 agrees at 12 bases. Trimming removed 7 bases from V and 7 bases from J; junction bases left unmatched: 11. Germline CDR1 LNHDA, CDR2 SQIVND (reference sequence). CDR3 size: 16 residues. The CDR3 sequence is CASTPLGLAGKNEQFF. The CDR3 DNA follows: TGTGCCAGTACCCCCTTAGGACTAGCGGGAAAAAATGAGCAGTTCTTC. Full variable domain (outside the CDR3, taken from reference TRBV19 and TRBJ2-1): DGGITQSPKYLFRKEGQNVTLSCEQNLNHDAMYWYRQDPGQGLRLIYYSQIVNDFQKGDIAEGYSVSREKKESFPLTVTSAQKNPTAFYLCASTPLGLAGKNEQFFGPGTRLTVL.

This chain links TRBV19 with TRBJ1-2; 9 bases line up with TRBD1. Germline trimming cut 4 bases from V and 1 base from J; bases unmatched to any gene: 10. Per the germline V gene, CDR1 is LNHDA and CDR2 is SQIVND (reference sequence). The CDR3 length is 17 residues. For the CDR3, the DNA is TGTGCCAGTAGTAGCCGGGACAGGGCCGAGATTAACTATGGCTACACCTTC. Translation gives CASSSRDRAEINYGYTF. Using reference TRBV19 and TRBJ1-2 for the parts outside the CDR3, the full variable domain is DGGITQSPKYLFRKEGQNVTLSCEQNLNHDAMYWYRQDPGQGLRLIYYSQIVNDFQKGDIAEGYSVSREKKESFPLTVTSAQKNPTAFYLCASSSRDRAEINYGYTFGSGTRLTVV.

The chain combines TRBV7-2 with TRBJ1-1; the D gene is possibly TRBD1 (6 bases). The V end lost 5 bases, the J end lost 0 bases, and 10 bases lay between the germline ends. Germline V gene sequence: CDR1 SGHTA, CDR2 FQGNSA. The CDR3 covers 14 residues. The CDR3 loop reads CASSNRDLNTEAFF. The CDR3 coding sequence is TGTGCCAGCAGCAACAGGGATTTGAACACTGAAGCTTTCTTT.

V usage is TRBV25-1 and J usage is TRBJ1-2; D ambiguous. The CDR3 extends over 16 amino acids. Looked up from germline, CDR1 is MGHDK and CDR2 is SYGVNS. Trimming cost V 3 bases and J 4 bases, with 18 bases left between them. CDR3 residues: CASSDPGLRRGYGYTF. The CDR3 DNA sequence: TGTGCCAGCAGTGACCCCGGACTCCGGCGGGGCTATGGCTACACCTTC.

V usage is TRBV10-1 and J usage is TRBJ2-5, with TRBD2 matching 7 bases. The CDR3 loop spans 14 amino acids. Germline values: CDR1 WNHNN, CDR2 SYGVQD (reference sequence). The V gene end was trimmed by 4 bases and the J gene end by 4 bases; junction bases not matched to a gene: 6. CDR3 sequence reads: CASSGWEGPETQYF. The CDR3 region has the DNA TGCGCCAGCAGTGGGTGGGAGGGCCCAGAGACCCAGTACTTC.

V gene TRBV3-1 (or the pseudogene TRBV3-2) combines with J gene TRBJ2-7, with 7 bases lining up with TRBD1. Germline CDR1 and CDR2: LGHDT and YNNKEL (reference sequence). With 0 bases clipped from V and 2 bases from J, the junction kept 7 bases outside the gene matches. The CDR3 contains 16 residues. The CDR3 DNA follows: TGTGCCAGCAGCCAAGACCACAGGGGATCGGCCTACGAGCAGTACGTC. It codes for CASSQDHRGSAYEQYV.

The V and J genes are TRBV29-1 and TRBJ2-1, with D possibly matching TRBD1 (5 bases). The CDR3 runs 15 residues. V lost 7 bases and J lost 0, with 16 bases in between. Germline CDR1 and CDR2: SQVTM and ANQGSEA. CDR3 nucleotide sequence: TGCAGCGCCCGGACACCCCTCAACTCCTACAATGAGCAGTTCTTC. This codes for CSARTPLNSYNEQFF.

The chain recombines TRBV3-1 (or the pseudogene TRBV3-2) with TRBJ2-5; possibly TRBD1 for D (5 bases). With 3 bases removed from V and 1 base from J, the gap between germline ends came to 15 bases. The germline V gene has CDR1 LGHDT and CDR2 YNNKEL (reference sequence). This CDR3 spans 16 amino acids. The CDR3 sequence: CASSHSSQGGQETQYF. The CDR3 coding sequence is TGTGCCAGCAGCCATTCGTCCCAGGGCGGCCAAGAGACCCAGTACTTC.

In nucleotides, the CDR3 is TGTGCCAGCAGATCATACAGGGGGGGCTATGGCTACACCTTC. Its translation: CASRSYRGGYGYTF. The chain combines TRBV5-4 with TRBJ1-2, with 8 nucleotides matching TRBD1. The CDR3 extends over 14 amino acids. J gave up 4 bases and V 5 bases, and 7 bases lay outside the gene matches. From germline, CDR1 is SGHNT and CDR2 YYREEE (reference sequence).

V gene TRBV11-3 combines with J gene TRBJ2-2, with 7 nucleotides matching TRBD1. The CDR3 has 14 residues. Germline V gives CDR1 SGHNT, CDR2 YENEEA. The V segment lost 3 bases and the J segment 6 bases; nucleotides outside the gene matches: 4. The chain's CDR3 is CASSFPGGSGELFF. For the CDR3, the DNA is TGTGCCAGCAGCTTCCCAGGGGGATCCGGGGAGCTGTTTTTT.

The chain links TRBV5-1 to TRBJ2-3, with 13 bases that match TRBD2. V lost 1 base and J lost 5; bases outside the gene matches: 4. This CDR3 is 16 amino acids long. Germline V lookup: CDR1 SGHRS, CDR2 YFSETQ. CDR3 sequence (DNA): TGCGCCAGCAGCTTGCGGACTAGCGGGAGTGGAGATACGCAGTATTTT. Its translation is CASSLRTSGSGDTQYF. Full variable domain (remainder filled in from reference TRBV5-1 and TRBJ2-3): KAGVTQTPRYLIKTRGQQVTLSCSPISGHRSVSWYQQTPGQGLQFLFEYFSETQRNKGNFPGRFSGRQFSNSRSEMNVSTLELGDSALYLCASSLRTSGSGDTQYFGPGTRLTVL.

This chain uses TRBV3-1 (or the pseudogene TRBV3-2) with TRBJ2-7; 9 positions match TRBD1. The length of the CDR3 is 15 residues. Germline lookup yields CDR1 LGHDT and CDR2 YNNKEL (reference sequence). V shed 2 bases, J shed 3 bases, and the junction held 5 bases outside the gene matches. The CDR3 region is CASSQQWDRDYEQYF. CDR3 sequence (DNA): TGTGCCAGCAGCCAACAATGGGACAGGGACTACGAGCAGTACTTC.

In its sample, this clone was seen a few times. The rearrangement links TRBV19 to TRBJ2-7; 10 bases map to TRBD2. This CDR3 has 15 residues. The J segment lost 3 bases and the V segment lost 2 bases, leaving 4 bases of the junction unmatched. Germline CDR1 and CDR2: LNHDA and SQIVND (reference sequence). Written as DNA, the CDR3 is TGTGCCAGTAGTATACTAGCGGGAGAAGGCTACGAGCAGTACTTC. This gives the protein CASSILAGEGYEQYF.

This clone has only a few counts. This rearrangement joins TRBV5-1 to TRBJ1-2; TRBD1 matches 7 bases. CDR1 and CDR2 (germline): SGHRS, YFSETQ. V lost 4 bases to trimming and J lost 6 bases; unmatched junction nucleotides: 12. This CDR3 is built from 15 residues. DNA for the CDR3: TGCGCCAGCAGCCCCAGGACGACAGGGAGTCATGGCTACACCTTC. Translating gives CASSPRTTGSHGYTF.

The V and J genes are TRBV6-5 and TRBJ2-1; 7 bases align to TRBD2. In germline, CDR1 is MNHEY, CDR2 SVGAGI. After removal of 5 bases from V and 6 bases from J, the junction contained 4 bases not matched to a gene. This CDR3 comprises 13 residues. The CDR3 sequence: CASSPTSPNEQFF. The CDR3 DNA reads as TGTGCCAGCAGTCCGACTAGCCCCAATGAGCAGTTCTTC.

This chain uses TRBV7-2 with TRBJ1-5; unclear D gene. The V end was cut by 0 bases, the J end by 3 bases, with 9 bases between. Germline values: CDR1 SGHTA, CDR2 FQGNSA. The CDR3 runs 15 residues. CDR3 sequence reads: CASSLARRNNQPQHF. The CDR3 region has the DNA TGTGCCAGCAGCTTAGCGAGGAGGAACAATCAGCCCCAGCATTTT.

The chain links TRBV6-1 to TRBJ1-6; D not certain. The germline V and J ends were trimmed by 2 bases and 7 bases, with 9 bases remaining between them. The length of the CDR3 is 14 residues. From germline, CDR1 is MNHNS and CDR2 SASEGT. In DNA, the CDR3 is TGTGCCAGCAGTGAACCAGAGGAAAATTCACCCCTCCACTTT. Translating it yields CASSEPEENSPLHF.